The 30 T cell receptor beta chains in this list originate from one sample, sequenced in a study of CD8 T cells in Susac syndrome. RNA in amounts of roughly 0.5 to 1 ug was reverse transcribed with random hexamers. TCRdb fed the immunoSEQ multiplex PCR reads into MiXCR, producing one record per CDR3 protein. The sample contains hundreds of thousands of distinct CDR3 sequences, almost 85% of which appear only once. The sample taken for sequencing was CD8+ T cells from PBMCs. The receptor set was obtained from a human donor with multiple sclerosis.

The V and J genes are TRBV7-8 and TRBJ2-7; TRBD2 aligns across 13 bases. With V trimmed by 1 base and J by 7 bases, 4 bases remained unmatched. CDR1 SGHVS and CDR2 FQNEAQ come from the germline V gene. CDR3 length equals 15 residues. The CDR3 nucleotides read TGTGCCAGCAGCTTAGGACTAGCGGGAGGAATAGAGCAGTACTTC. Amino acids: CASSLGLAGGIEQYF.

CDR3 sequence reads: CASSPGHGYEQYF. The CDR3 coding sequence is TGCGCCAGCAGCCCCGGGCACGGGTACGAGCAGTACTTC. The genes are TRBV4-1 and TRBJ2-7; D call uncertain. Germline loops: CDR1 MGHRA, CDR2 YSYEKL. Between the trimmed V and J ends, which lost 4 bases and 4 bases, there was a span of 11 bases. This CDR3 region has 13 residues.

The rearrangement joins TRBV28 to TRBJ1-3, with D hard to call. Trimming cost V 1 base and J 4 bases, with 14 bases left between them. Germline CDR1 and CDR2: MDHEN and SYDVKM. This CDR3 spans 16 amino acids. The CDR3 protein is CASSLSSGFSGNTIYF. CDR3 sequence (DNA): TGTGCCAGCAGTTTATCATCGGGCTTCAGCGGAAACACCATATATTTT.

J is TRBJ2-7 and V is TRBV18; tentative D call: TRBD2 (6 bases). Germline V gives CDR1 KGHSH, CDR2 LQKENI. There are 15 residues in the CDR3. V lost 3 bases and J lost 4, with 16 bases in between. This CDR3 is CASSPDSQAGYEQYF. CDR3 in DNA: TGTGCCAGCTCACCTGACTCACAGGCGGGATACGAGCAGTACTTC.

The CDR3 DNA follows: TGCAGTGCTAACACAGGGGCCGCCTACGAGCAGTACTTC. Translation: CSANTGAAYEQYF. The chain is built from TRBV20-1 and TRBJ2-7, with TRBD1 matching over 7 bases. Germline V gene sequence: CDR1 DFQATT, CDR2 SNEGSKA (reference sequence). Trimming removed 4 bases from V and 2 bases from J; junction bases left unmatched: 5. The CDR3 runs 13 residues.

The V gene is TRBV19, the J gene TRBJ2-7, with 8 bases fitting TRBD1. The CDR3 has 19 amino acids. The trim removed 5 bases at V and 0 bases at J, leaving 18 bases unmatched. Germline assignment: CDR1 LNHDA and CDR2 SQIVND (reference sequence). The CDR3 spells CASSLRIHPTGGISYEQYF. In nucleotides, the CDR3 is TGTGCCAGTAGTCTTCGGATACACCCTACAGGGGGAATCTCCTACGAGCAGTACTTC.

The chain recombines TRBV15 with TRBJ2-7; TRBD2 aligns across 10 bases. The CDR3 extends over 16 amino acids. V gave up 5 bases and J gave up 2 bases; unmatched junction bases: 9. In germline, CDR1 is LNHNV, CDR2 YYDKDF (reference sequence). The CDR3 DNA sequence: TGTGCCACCAGCCCTATAGGCCTAGCGGGGGCCTACGAGCAGTACTTC. It codes for CATSPIGLAGAYEQYF.

The rearrangement links TRBV24-1 to TRBJ2-1, with a weak D call TRBD1 (6 bases). V was clipped by 9 bases and J by 5 bases, with 19 bases between them. Germline V gene sequence: CDR1 KGHDR, CDR2 SFDVKD. This CDR3 has 15 residues. The CDR3 DNA is TGTGCCACCGCCAAGGACAGCGCGGAACACAATGAGCAGTTCTTC. It encodes CATAKDSAEHNEQFF.

The V gene is TRBV4-3, the J gene TRBJ1-1; the D is unclear. This CDR3 spans 15 amino acids. Trimming shortened V by 0 bases and J by 6 bases, and 14 bases separated the two germline ends. CDR1 and CDR2 (germline): LGHNA, YSLEER. CDR3 bases: TGCGCCAGCAGCCAAGAGGTCCAGGCCTCGGCTGAAGCTTTCTTT. This gives the protein CASSQEVQASAEAFF.

This chain joins TRBV9 and TRBJ2-5; possibly TRBD2 for D (6 bases). There are 14 residues in the CDR3. CDR1 and CDR2 from the germline V gene are SGDLS and YYNGEE. The ends were cut back, 3 bases at V and 2 bases at J, with 11 bases in the middle. The DNA for the CDR3 is TGTGCCAGCAGCGGGGAGGACGGGCAAGAGACCCAGTACTTC. Protein sequence: CASSGEDGQETQYF.

This clonotype occurred a few times. The chain recombines TRBV6-5 with TRBJ2-7; 7 bases align to TRBD2. CDR3 size: 15 residues. The ends lost 4 bases at V and 2 bases at J; junction bases unmatched: 8. Germline values: CDR1 MNHEY, CDR2 SVGAGI. The DNA for the CDR3 is TGTGCCAGCAGTTCGTGGCTAGCGGAGACCTACGAGCAGTACTTC. This translates into CASSSWLAETYEQYF.

The V gene is TRBV13, the J gene TRBJ2-1; D unclear. The V end lost 2 bases, the J end lost 6 bases, and 17 bases lay between the germline ends. Germline loops: CDR1 PRHDT, CDR2 FYEKMQ (reference sequence). The CDR3 is 16 residues long. CDR3 loop: CASSLFLSRTTNEQFF. The CDR3 region has the DNA TGTGCCAGCAGCTTATTTCTTTCGCGTACGACCAATGAGCAGTTCTTC. The variable domain in full, completed from reference TRBV13 and TRBJ2-1, reads AAGVIQSPRHLIKEKRETATLKCYPIPRHDTVYWYQQGPGQDPQFLISFYEKMQSDKGSIPDRFSAQQFSDYHSELNMSSLELGDSALYFCASSLFLSRTTNEQFFGPGTRLTVL.

V gene TRBV4-3 combines with J gene TRBJ2-3, with D perhaps matching TRBD2 (6 bases). Trimming pared 8 bases from V and 5 bases from J, leaving 14 bases between. Germline V gene lookup returns CDR1 LGHNA and CDR2 YSLEER. The CDR3 runs to 13 residues. The CDR3 here is CASQGGVRDTQYF. The CDR3 coding sequence is TGCGCCAGCCAAGGAGGGGTCCGAGATACGCAGTATTTT.

In this sample, this clonotype turned up once. The CDR3 DNA sequence: TGCGCCAGCAGCCCCGGACTAGCAGACATTCAGTACTTC. Translated, it gives CASSPGLADIQYF. The chain carries TRBV4-3 and TRBJ2-4; 8 bases line up with TRBD2. The CDR3 consists of 13 residues. V dropped 4 bases and J dropped 8; count of bases not matched to a gene: 4. Germline-derived CDR1 and CDR2 are LGHNA and YSLEER.

The chain joins TRBV29-1 to TRBJ2-6; 7 bases are shared with TRBD1. Germline assignment: CDR1 SQVTM and CDR2 ANQGSEA. The CDR3 runs 15 residues. The J segment lost 1 base and the V segment lost 4 bases, leaving 4 bases of the junction unmatched. The CDR3 sequence: CSVVGDSSGANVLTF. The CDR3, as DNA: TGCAGCGTTGTTGGGGACAGTTCTGGGGCCAACGTCCTGACTTTC. Complete variable domain (other parts from reference TRBV29-1 and TRBJ2-6): SAVISQKPSRDICQRGTSLTIQCQVDSQVTMMFWYRQQPGQSLTLIATANQGSEATYESGFVIDKFPISRPNLTFSTLTVSNMSPEDSSIYLCSVVGDSSGANVLTFGAGSRLTVL.

This sequence joins TRBV2 and TRBJ2-2, with TRBD1 matching 7 bases. The CDR3 sequence is 17 residues long. The J segment lost 0 bases and the V segment lost 5 bases, leaving 9 bases of the junction unmatched. Germline assignment: CDR1 SNHLY and CDR2 FYNNEI. The CDR3 DNA reads TGTGCCAGCAGTCTGACAGGGTTGGCCGCGAACACCGGGGAGCTGTTTTTT. It is translated as CASSLTGLAANTGELFF.

The gene calls are TRBV15 and TRBJ2-7; the D gene is possibly TRBD2 (5 bases). V gave up 6 bases and J gave up 7 bases, with 16 bases separating them. The germline V gene has CDR1 LNHNV and CDR2 YYDKDF (reference sequence). The CDR3 is made up of 13 amino acids. The CDR3 DNA reads TGTGCCACCAGTGGAGGATTTCGGGCAGAGCAGTACTTC. It is translated as CATSGGFRAEQYF.

V usage is TRBV10-3 and J usage is TRBJ2-3, with no clear D. This CDR3 comprises 12 residues. V shed 2 bases and J shed 6 bases, with 6 bases lying between them. Germline loops: CDR1 ENHRY, CDR2 SYGVKD. CDR3 residues: CAISEPVDTQYF. In DNA, the CDR3 is TGTGCCATCAGTGAGCCCGTTGATACGCAGTATTTT.

This chain links TRBV6-5 with TRBJ1-3, with a tentative D call TRBD1 (5 bases). This CDR3 has 14 residues. V was shortened by 8 bases and J by 3 bases, with 14 bases between the two germline ends. The germline CDR1 and CDR2 sequences are MNHEY and SVGAGI. This CDR3 reads CASSNGRGGNTIYF. CDR3 DNA: TGTGCCAGCTCCAACGGGAGGGGTGGAAACACCATATATTTT.

The CDR3 DNA is TGTGCCAGCAGTGAGGGACTAGCGGGGCTCACAGATACGCAGTATTTT. Translating it yields CASSEGLAGLTDTQYF. The chain links TRBV6-1 to TRBJ2-3; 13 bases are shared with TRBD2. Trimming took 3 bases from V and 2 from J; bases not matched to a gene: 2. The germline CDR1 and CDR2 sequences are MNHNS and SASEGT. This CDR3 has 16 amino acids.

Written as DNA, the CDR3 is TGTGCCACCAGCCAACGAAGGACGAACCATGGCTACACCTTC. This sequence encodes CATSQRRTNHGYTF. The rearrangement joins TRBV15 to TRBJ1-2, with D unresolved. The CDR3 runs to 14 residues. Germline CDR1 is LNHNV and CDR2 is YYDKDF (reference sequence). V lost 5 bases, J lost 6 bases, and 16 bases lay in between.

V is TRBV7-2 and J is TRBJ2-1, with D possibly matching TRBD1 (5 bases). V was shortened by 5 bases and J by 3 bases, with 17 bases between the two germline ends. CDR1 and CDR2 (germline): SGHTA, FQGNSA. This CDR3 contains 16 residues. DNA for the CDR3: TGTGCCAGCAGCGCCCTAGAAGGGGCAATCTACAATGAGCAGTTCTTC. This codes for CASSALEGAIYNEQFF.

The V gene is TRBV10-3, the J gene TRBJ1-1; 8 nucleotides agree with TRBD1. The CDR3 covers 13 residues. Per germline, CDR1 ENHRY and CDR2 SYGVKD. Germline trimming cut 5 bases from V and 3 bases from J; bases unmatched to any gene: 2. The chain's CDR3 is CAISQGAHTEAFF. As DNA, the CDR3 is TGTGCCATCAGTCAGGGGGCGCACACTGAAGCTTTCTTT.

V and J are TRBV4-2 and TRBJ2-7; 13 bases align to TRBD2. J gave up 0 bases and V 4 bases, and 3 bases lay outside the gene matches. CDR1 LGHNA and CDR2 YNFKEQ come from the germline V gene. The CDR3 covers 16 residues. CDR3 in amino acids: CASSPTSGGISYEQYF. The CDR3 nucleotides are TGTGCCAGCAGCCCGACTAGCGGGGGGATCTCCTACGAGCAGTACTTC.

This clonotype came up a few times. V usage is TRBV6-2 or TRBV6-3 and J usage is TRBJ1-2, with 8 positions matching TRBD1. This CDR3 is built from 13 residues. Unmatched junction bases numbered 3, after V lost 6 bases and J lost 3 bases. Germline V lookup: CDR1 MNHEY, CDR2 SVGEGT. The CDR3 loop reads CASRPQGDYGYTF. The CDR3 nucleotides read TGTGCCAGCAGACCACAGGGGGACTATGGCTACACCTTC.

This rearrangement joins TRBV3-1 to TRBJ2-5, with TRBD2 as a possible D gene (7 bases). This CDR3 has 19 amino acids. Germline V gene sequence: CDR1 LGHDT, CDR2 YNNKEL (reference sequence). Trimming removed 2 bases from V and 0 bases from J, with 22 bases in between. CDR3 nucleotide sequence: TGTGCCAGCAGCCAAATCCGGCGGTACGGGGAGGGGGACCAAGAGACCCAGTACTTC. Translated, it gives CASSQIRRYGEGDQETQYF.

The chain employs TRBV28 and TRBJ2-4; 11 bases fit TRBD1. Trimming cost V 3 bases and J 3 bases; bases outside gene matches: 10. Germline CDR1 and CDR2: MDHEN and SYDVKM. The CDR3 is 18 residues long. The CDR3 bases are TGTGCCAGCAGTTTCGAAACCGGGACAGGGGGACTCAAAAACATTCAGTACTTC. Translated, it gives CASSFETGTGGLKNIQYF.

The V gene is TRBV28, the J gene TRBJ2-7, with 9 bases aligning to TRBD2. Germline lookup yields CDR1 MDHEN and CDR2 SYDVKM. The CDR3 has 15 residues. V lost 4 bases, J lost 2 bases, and 6 bases stayed unmatched. CDR3 nucleotide sequence: TGTGCCAGCAGTTATCCGGGACTAGCACCCTACGAGCAGTACTTC. Residues: CASSYPGLAPYEQYF.

This clonotype was detected once. The chain links TRBV10-3 to TRBJ1-1; no reliable D call. This CDR3 has 12 amino acids. Germline CDR1 ENHRY, CDR2 SYGVKD. Between the trimmed V and J ends, which lost 8 bases and 0 bases, there was a span of 7 bases. CDR3 bases: TGTGCCATCGAGGGTCTGAACACTGAAGCTTTCTTT. Its translation is CAIEGLNTEAFF.

The rearrangement links TRBV4-1 to TRBJ2-7; the D gene is possibly TRBD2 (6 bases). From germline, CDR1 is MGHRA and CDR2 YSYEKL. Deletions cut 0 bases from V and 0 bases from J, with 9 bases between. The CDR3 is made up of 15 amino acids. CDR3 in amino acids: CASSQDWGVSYEQYF. The CDR3 DNA reads TGCGCCAGCAGCCAAGATTGGGGGGTCTCCTACGAGCAGTACTTC.